Here is one T cell receptor beta chain with its context. Its target is unknown. This sample is part of a study of early T cells in non-severe SARS-CoV-2 infection. Broader study findings: Using VDJdb, the matching emphasized anti-spike CD8 responses while missing private and CD4 specificities.

Unique molecular identifiers (one per individual cDNA molecule) were attached. TCRdb reprocessed the 5' RACE reads with MiXCR, giving one entry per CDR3 protein. Here the sample spans around 84,000 distinct CDR3 sequences, about 9.4% being singletons. V lost 1 base to trimming and J lost 5 bases; unmatched junction nucleotides: 10. CDR3 length: 18 residues. The clonotype comes from an adult who was a healthcare worker with PCR-confirmed SARS-CoV-2 infection or an uninfected control (not recorded which). The chain is built from TRBV23-1 and TRBJ2-1; 11 nucleotides line up with TRBD2. TRBV23-1 has ORF status, its function being uncertain. Sequencing was performed on whole blood, taken at baseline. CDR3 loop: CASSQWGDGTSGHNEQFF. CDR3 nucleotides: TGCGCCAGCAGTCAATGGGGGGACGGGACTAGCGGTCACAATGAGCAGTTCTTC.